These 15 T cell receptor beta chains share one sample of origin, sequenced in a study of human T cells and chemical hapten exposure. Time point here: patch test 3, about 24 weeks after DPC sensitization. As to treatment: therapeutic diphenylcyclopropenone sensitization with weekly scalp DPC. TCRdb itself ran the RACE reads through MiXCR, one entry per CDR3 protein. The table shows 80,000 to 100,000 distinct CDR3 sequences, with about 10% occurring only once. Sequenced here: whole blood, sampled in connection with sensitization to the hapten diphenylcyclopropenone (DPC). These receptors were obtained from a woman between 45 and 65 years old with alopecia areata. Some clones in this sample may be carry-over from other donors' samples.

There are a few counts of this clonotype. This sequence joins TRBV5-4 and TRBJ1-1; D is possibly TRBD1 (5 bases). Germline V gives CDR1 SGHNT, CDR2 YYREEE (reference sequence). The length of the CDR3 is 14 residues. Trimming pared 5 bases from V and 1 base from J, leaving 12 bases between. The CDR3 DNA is TGTGCCAGCAGTGTGAGGGGAAAGAACACTGAAGCTTTCTTT. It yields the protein CASSVRGKNTEAFF.

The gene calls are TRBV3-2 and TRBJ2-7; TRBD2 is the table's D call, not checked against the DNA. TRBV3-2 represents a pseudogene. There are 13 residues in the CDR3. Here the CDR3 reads CASSQGGSGEQYF. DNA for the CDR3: TGTGCCAGCAGCCAAGGGGGTAGCGGTGAGCAGTACTTC.

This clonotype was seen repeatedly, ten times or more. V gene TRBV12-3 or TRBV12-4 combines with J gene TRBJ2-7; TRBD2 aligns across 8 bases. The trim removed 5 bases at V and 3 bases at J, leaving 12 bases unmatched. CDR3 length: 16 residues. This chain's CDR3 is CASSQEMGLVLYEQYF. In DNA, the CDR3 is TGTGCCAGCAGTCAGGAAATGGGACTAGTACTCTACGAGCAGTACTTC.

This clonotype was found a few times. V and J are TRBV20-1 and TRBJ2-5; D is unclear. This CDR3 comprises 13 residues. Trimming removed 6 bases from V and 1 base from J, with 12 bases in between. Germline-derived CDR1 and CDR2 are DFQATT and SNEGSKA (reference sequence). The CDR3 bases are TGCAGTGCCCCGGACGGCTTCCAAGAGACCCAGTACTTC. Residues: CSAPDGFQETQYF.

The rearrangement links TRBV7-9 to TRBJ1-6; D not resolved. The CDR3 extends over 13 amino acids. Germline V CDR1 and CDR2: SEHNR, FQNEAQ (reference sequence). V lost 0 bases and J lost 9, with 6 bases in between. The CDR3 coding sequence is TGTGCCAGCAGCTTAGCGGGAGGTTCACCCCTCCACTTT. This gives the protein CASSLAGGSPLHF. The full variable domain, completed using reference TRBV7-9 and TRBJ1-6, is DTGVSQNPRHKITKRGQNVTFRCDPISEHNRLYWYRQTLGQGPEFLTYFQNEAQLEKSRLLSDRFSAERPKGSFSTLEIQRTEQGDSAMYLCASSLAGGSPLHFGNGTRLTVT.

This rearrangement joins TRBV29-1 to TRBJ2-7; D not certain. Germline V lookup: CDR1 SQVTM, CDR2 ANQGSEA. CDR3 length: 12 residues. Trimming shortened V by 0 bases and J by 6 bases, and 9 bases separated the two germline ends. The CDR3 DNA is TGCAGCGTTGAAGATCTCCCGGGCGAGCAGTACTTC. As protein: CSVEDLPGEQYF.

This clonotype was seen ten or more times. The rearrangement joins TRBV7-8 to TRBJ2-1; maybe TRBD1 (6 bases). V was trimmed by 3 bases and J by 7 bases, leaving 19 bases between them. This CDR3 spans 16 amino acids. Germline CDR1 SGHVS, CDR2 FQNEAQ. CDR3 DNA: TGTGCCAGCAGCTTTATGGGCCAGGGGATTAGGAATGAGCAGTTCTTC. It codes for CASSFMGQGIRNEQFF.

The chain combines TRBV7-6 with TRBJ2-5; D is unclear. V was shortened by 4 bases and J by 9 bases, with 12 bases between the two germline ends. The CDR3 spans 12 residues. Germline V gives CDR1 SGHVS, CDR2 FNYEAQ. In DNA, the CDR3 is TGTGCCAGCAGCTCACCCCCCTTGGCCCAGTACTTC. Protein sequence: CASSSPPLAQYF.

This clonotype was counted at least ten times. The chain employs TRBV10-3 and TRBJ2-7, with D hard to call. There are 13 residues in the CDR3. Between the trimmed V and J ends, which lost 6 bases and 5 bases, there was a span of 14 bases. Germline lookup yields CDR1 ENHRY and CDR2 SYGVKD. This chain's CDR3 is CAIRPPLGNEQYF. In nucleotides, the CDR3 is TGTGCCATCAGACCCCCCTTGGGTAACGAGCAGTACTTC.

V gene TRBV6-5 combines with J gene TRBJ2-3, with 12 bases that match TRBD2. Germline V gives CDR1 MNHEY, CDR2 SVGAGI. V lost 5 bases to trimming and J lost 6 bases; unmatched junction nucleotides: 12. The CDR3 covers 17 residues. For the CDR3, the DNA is TGTGCCAGCAGTCCTCTAGCGACTAGCGGGAGTGGGGATACGCAGTATTTT. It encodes CASSPLATSGSGDTQYF.

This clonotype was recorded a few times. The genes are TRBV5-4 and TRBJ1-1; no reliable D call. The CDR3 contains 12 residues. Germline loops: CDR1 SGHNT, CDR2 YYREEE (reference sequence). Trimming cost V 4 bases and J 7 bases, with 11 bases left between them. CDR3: CASSPYSGEAFF. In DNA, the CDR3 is TGTGCCAGCAGCCCCTACAGCGGTGAAGCTTTCTTT.

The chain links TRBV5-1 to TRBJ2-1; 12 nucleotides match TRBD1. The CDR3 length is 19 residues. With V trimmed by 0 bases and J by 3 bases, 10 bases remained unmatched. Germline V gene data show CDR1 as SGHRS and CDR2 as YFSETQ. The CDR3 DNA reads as TGCGCCAGCAGCTTGGAGGGACAGGGGGCTGGCGGTGACTACAATGAGCAGTTCTTC. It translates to CASSLEGQGAGGDYNEQFF.

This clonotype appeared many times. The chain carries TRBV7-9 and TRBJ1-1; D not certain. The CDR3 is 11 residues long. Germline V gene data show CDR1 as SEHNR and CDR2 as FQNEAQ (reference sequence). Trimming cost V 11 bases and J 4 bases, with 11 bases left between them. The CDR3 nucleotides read TGTGCCGGGGTGCGGGGCACTGAAGCTTTCTTT. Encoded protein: CAGVRGTEAFF. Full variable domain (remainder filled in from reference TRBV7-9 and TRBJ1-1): DTGVSQNPRHKITKRGQNVTFRCDPISEHNRLYWYRQTLGQGPEFLTYFQNEAQLEKSRLLSDRFSAERPKGSFSTLEIQRTEQGDSAMYLCAGVRGTEAFFGQGTRLTVV.

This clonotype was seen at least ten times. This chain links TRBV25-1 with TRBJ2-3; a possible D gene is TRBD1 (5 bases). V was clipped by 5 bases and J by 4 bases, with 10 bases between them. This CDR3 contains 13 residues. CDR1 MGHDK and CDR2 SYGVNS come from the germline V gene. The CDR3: CASSHPGSDTQYF. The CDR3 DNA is TGTGCCAGCAGTCACCCAGGGTCAGATACGCAGTATTTT.

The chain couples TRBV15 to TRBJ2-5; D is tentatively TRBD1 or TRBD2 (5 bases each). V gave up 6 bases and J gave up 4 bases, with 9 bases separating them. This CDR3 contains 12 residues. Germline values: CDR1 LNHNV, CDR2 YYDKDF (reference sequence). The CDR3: CATSEGRETQYF. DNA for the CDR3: TGTGCCACCAGTGAGGGGCGAGAGACCCAGTACTTC.